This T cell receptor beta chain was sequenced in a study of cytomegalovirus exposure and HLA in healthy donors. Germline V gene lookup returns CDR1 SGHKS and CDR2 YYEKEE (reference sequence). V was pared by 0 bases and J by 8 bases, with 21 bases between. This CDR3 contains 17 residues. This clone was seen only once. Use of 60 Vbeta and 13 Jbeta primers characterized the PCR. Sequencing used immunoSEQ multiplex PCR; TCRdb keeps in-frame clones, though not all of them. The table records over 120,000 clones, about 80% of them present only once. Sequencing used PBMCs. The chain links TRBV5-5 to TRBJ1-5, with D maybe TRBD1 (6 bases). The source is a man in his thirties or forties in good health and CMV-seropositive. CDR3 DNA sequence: TGTGCCAGCAGCTTGGCGTCGCCCATCGGTCCAGGGGAGCCCCAGCATTTT. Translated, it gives CASSLASPIGPGEPQHF.